This TCR beta chain was identified during a study of T cell responses to AZD1222 COVID-19 vaccine. Study-level points and caveats: The breadth and depth of Spike-specific TCRs increased once two AZD1222 doses had been given. Baseline seropositivity occurred in only six AZD1222 recipients. There were repertoire samples only from the period after the peak T cell response.

With respect to this clone: The antigen is unknown.

Trimming removed 4 bases at V and 3 bases at J, with 10 bases between. CDR3 length equals 14 residues. The germline V gene has CDR1 SNHLY and CDR2 FYNNEI. The data were produced by immunoSEQ multiplex PCR, yet TCRdb's version contains in-frame clones alone and is incomplete. This sample has approximately 180,000 clones, with around 87% found just once. The clonotype originates from an adult in good health. The material was peripheral blood, obtained on day 0 of AZD1222 vaccination. The chain is built from TRBV2 and TRBJ1-5; no definite D call. The CDR3: CASSVSGPNQPQHF. The CDR3 nucleotides read TGTGCCAGCAGTGTATCGGGCCCCAATCAGCCCCAGCATTTT.